This T cell receptor (beta chain) was obtained from a study of T cell changes during pregnancy in multiple sclerosis. CDR3 length equals 15 residues. V lost 5 bases and J lost 7; bases outside the gene matches: 10. The germline V gene has CDR1 MNHNS and CDR2 SASEGT. The assay was immunoSEQ multiplex PCR, and TCRdb's table has in-frame clones only and misses some. This table has about 67,000 clones, about 91% appearing once. The specimen was peripheral blood, collected in the first trimester of pregnancy. The chain has TRBV6-1 and TRBJ2-2; 7 bases match TRBD2. The source is a female donor with multiple sclerosis, enrolled in a pregnancy study. CDR3 residues: CASSSMAGEDGELFF. DNA for the CDR3: TGTGCCAGCAGTTCTATGGCGGGAGAAGACGGGGAGCTGTTTTTT.